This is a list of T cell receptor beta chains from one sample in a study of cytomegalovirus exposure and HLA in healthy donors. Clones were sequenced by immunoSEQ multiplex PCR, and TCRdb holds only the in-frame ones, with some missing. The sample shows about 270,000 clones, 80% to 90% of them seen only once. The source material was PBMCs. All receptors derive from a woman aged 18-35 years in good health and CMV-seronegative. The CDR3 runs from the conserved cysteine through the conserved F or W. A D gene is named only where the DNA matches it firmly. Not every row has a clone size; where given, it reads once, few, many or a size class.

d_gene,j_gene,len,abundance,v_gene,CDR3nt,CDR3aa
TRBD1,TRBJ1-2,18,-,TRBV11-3,TGTGCCAGCAGCCCGTCCGGAAAGGCCAGGGGGCGGTCATCTGGCTACACCTTC,CASSPSGKARGRSSGYTF
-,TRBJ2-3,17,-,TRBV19,TGTGCCAGTAGTATAGTCGCACTCGGGGGGCGAACAGATACGCAGTATTTT,CASSIVALGGRTDTQYF
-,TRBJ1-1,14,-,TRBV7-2,TGTGCCAGCAGCTTGCGTAGTGGGAACACTGAAGCTTTCTTT,CASSLRSGNTEAFF
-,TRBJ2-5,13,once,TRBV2,TGTGCCAGCAGTGCGCGAGTCCAAGAGACCCAGTACTTC,CASSARVQETQYF
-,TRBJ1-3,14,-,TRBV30,TGTGCCTGGACCTTAGGAGTTTCTGGAAACACCATATATTTT,CAWTLGVSGNTIYF
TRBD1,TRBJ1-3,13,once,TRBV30,TGTGCCTCGGCAGGGGGCCCTGGAAACACCATATATTTT,CASAGGPGNTIYF
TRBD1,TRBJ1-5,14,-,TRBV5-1,TGCGCCAGCAGCTTCGGACAGGGCAATCAGCCCCAGCATTTT,CASSFGQGNQPQHF
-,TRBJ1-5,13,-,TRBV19,TGTGCCAGTAGTCCAGAGGTTTCGCGGCCCCAGCATTTT,CASSPEVSRPQHF
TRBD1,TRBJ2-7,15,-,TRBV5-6,TGTGCCAGCAGCTTTGGACAGGGGGGGCCCTACGAGCAGTACTTC,CASSFGQGGPYEQYF
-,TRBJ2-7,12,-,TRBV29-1,TGCAGCGTTGATCTGGGGCGGTACGAGCAGTACTTC,CSVDLGRYEQYF
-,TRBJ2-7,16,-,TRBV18,TGTGCCAGCTCACCGGAACTCACAGGGTTCGGCGACGAGCAGTACTTC,CASSPELTGFGDEQYF
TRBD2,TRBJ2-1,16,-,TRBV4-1,TGCGCCAGCAGCCAAATGACTAGCGGTCTGGGGGGTGAGCAGTTCTTC,CASSQMTSGLGGEQFF
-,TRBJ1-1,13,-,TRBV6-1,TGTGCCAGCGGCCGAATCGTGCACACTGAAGCTTTCTTT,CASGRIVHTEAFF
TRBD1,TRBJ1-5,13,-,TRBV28,TGTGCCAGCAGTTTCTCTCTGACAGGGGCGATACATTTT,CASSFSLTGAIHF
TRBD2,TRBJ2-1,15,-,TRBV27,TGTGCCAGCAGTTTGCGCGGGGGGGAAAACAATGAGCAGTTCTTC,CASSLRGGENNEQFF
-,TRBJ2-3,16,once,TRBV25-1,TGTGCCAGCAGTCCTAGTTATGGCGATGGCACAGATACGCAGTATTTT,CASSPSYGDGTDTQYF
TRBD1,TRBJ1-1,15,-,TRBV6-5,TGTGCCAGCAGTCCCGCAGGGGGCTGGTACACTGAAGCTTTCTTT,CASSPAGGWYTEAFF
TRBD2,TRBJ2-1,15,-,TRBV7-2,TGTGCCAGCAGCTTAGAACTAGCGGGAGGGAATGAGCAGTTCTTC,CASSLELAGGNEQFF
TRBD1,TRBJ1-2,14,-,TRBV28,TGTGCCAGCAGTTTATCCCTAAAGGGGGCAATCTACACCTTC,CASSLSLKGAIYTF
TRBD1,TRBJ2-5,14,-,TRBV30,TGTGCCTCTGCGACAGGGGCTAACCAAGAGACCCAGTACTTC,CASATGANQETQYF
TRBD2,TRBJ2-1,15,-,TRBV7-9,TGTGCCAGCAGTAGAACGGGGGGGATAGTCAATGAGCAGTTCTTC,CASSRTGGIVNEQFF
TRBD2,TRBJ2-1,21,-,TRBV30,TGTGCCTGGAGCCCTAGGTACTGGCTAGCGGGAAGCCCGAGCTCCTACAATGAGCAGTTCTTC,CAWSPRYWLAGSPSSYNEQFF